This T cell receptor (beta chain) is from a study of human T cells and chemical hapten exposure. Germline V lookup: CDR1 SGDLS, CDR2 YYNGEE. V dropped 0 bases and J dropped 6 bases, with 13 bases sitting between them. CDR3 size: 15 residues. From the RACE reads, TCRdb called clonotypes with MiXCR, one entry per CDR3 protein. This sample yields about 120,000 distinct CDR3 sequences, of which approximately 15% are seen a single time; about 3% belongs to the top ten. Time point meaning: pre-sensitization, week 0. Treatment meaning: therapeutic diphenylcyclopropenone sensitization with weekly scalp DPC. Many counts were recorded for this clonotype.

The chain joins TRBV9 to TRBJ2-1; no clear D. The sample was whole blood, taken in connection with sensitization to the hapten diphenylcyclopropenone (DPC). The receptor comes from a woman in her late teens or twenties with alopecia areata. Some clones in this sample may be carry-over from other donors' samples. CDR3 protein: CASSVDLALGNEQFF. DNA of the CDR3: TGTGCCAGCAGCGTAGACTTAGCTCTCGGCAATGAGCAGTTCTTC.